The source of this T cell receptor beta chain is a study of CD8 T cells in Susac syndrome. The CDR3 is 14 residues long. In germline, CDR1 is SGDLS, CDR2 YYNGEE. Trimming left V 0 bases short and J 7 bases short, with 10 bases between. An amount of RNA that ranged from 0.5 to 1 ug was reverse transcribed with random hexamers. Amplification of TCR beta CDR3 was carried out by immunoSEQ multiplex PCR, which covered 54 Vbeta and 13 Jbeta segments. A single record per CDR3 protein comes from TCRdb applying MiXCR to the immunoSEQ multiplex PCR reads. The sample consists of 70,000 or so distinct CDR3 sequences, over 85% of them appearing once.

This chain joins TRBV9 and TRBJ1-4; D is ambiguous. The receptor was derived from a human donor with multiple sclerosis. Sequencing was done on a sample of CD8+ T cells from PBMCs. The CDR3 nucleotides read TGTGCCAGCAGCGTAGATGGCAGCCCTGAAAAACTGTTTTTT. Protein sequence: CASSVDGSPEKLFF.